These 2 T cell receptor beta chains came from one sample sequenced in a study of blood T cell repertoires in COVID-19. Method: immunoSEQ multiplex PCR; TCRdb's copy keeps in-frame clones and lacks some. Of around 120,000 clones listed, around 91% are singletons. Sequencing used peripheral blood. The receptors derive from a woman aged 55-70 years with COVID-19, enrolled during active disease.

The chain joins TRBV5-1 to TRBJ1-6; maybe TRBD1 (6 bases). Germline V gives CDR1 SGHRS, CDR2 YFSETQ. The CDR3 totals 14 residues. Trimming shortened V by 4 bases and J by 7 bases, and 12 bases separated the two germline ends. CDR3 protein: CASSNGQRNSPLHF. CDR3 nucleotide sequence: TGCGCCAGCAGCAACGGACAGAGGAATTCACCCCTCCACTTT.

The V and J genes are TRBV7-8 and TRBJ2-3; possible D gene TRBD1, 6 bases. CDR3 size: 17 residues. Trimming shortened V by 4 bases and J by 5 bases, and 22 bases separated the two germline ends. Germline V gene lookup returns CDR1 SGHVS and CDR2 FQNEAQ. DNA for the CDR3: TGTGCCAGCAGCTCCTACCGGGGACACCCCGGATTAGATACGCAGTATTTT. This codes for CASSSYRGHPGLDTQYF.